The 12 T cell receptor beta chains presented below share a single source sample, sequenced in a study of breast tumors, draining lymph nodes, adjacent tissues. The lymph nodes were axillary draining lymph nodes from breast cancer patients. Each CDR3 protein gets one entry after TCRdb re-called the multiplex PCR reads with MiXCR. The sample contains about 140,000 distinct CDR3 sequences, 30% to 35% of which appear only once. The sequenced sample was axillary lymph node tissue. Source of these receptors: a female donor with breast cancer. Some clones in this sample may be carry-over from other donors' samples.

This clonotype occurred many times. V usage is TRBV14 and J usage is TRBJ2-1, with D uncertain. In germline, CDR1 is SGHDN, CDR2 FVKESK. V lost 0 bases, J lost 8 bases, and 11 bases lay in between. The CDR3 runs to 14 residues. The CDR3 protein is CASSQESPFDEQFF. The CDR3 nucleotides are TGTGCCAGCAGCCAAGAGTCCCCTTTCGATGAGCAGTTCTTC.

This clonotype appeared many times. The V gene is TRBV30, the J gene TRBJ1-2; D uncertain. Trimming pared 8 bases from V and 8 bases from J, leaving 21 bases between. CDR1 is GTSNPN and CDR2 is SVGIG in the germline V gene (reference sequence). This CDR3 is built from 13 residues. The CDR3 here is CARSSSGIGGYTF. Here the CDR3 DNA reads TGTGCCCGGTCCTCCTCAGGCATAGGAGGCTACACCTTC.

This clonotype came up many times. The chain is built from TRBV7-2 and TRBJ2-5; 12 positions agree with TRBD2. Losses at the gene ends were 0 bases for V and 2 bases for J; bases not matched to a gene: 1. This CDR3 spans 16 amino acids. Germline V gene data show CDR1 as SGHTA and CDR2 as FQGNSA. This CDR3 reads CASSLALAGGQETQYF. The CDR3 nucleotides are TGTGCCAGCAGCTTAGCGCTAGCGGGGGGGCAAGAGACCCAGTACTTC.

Many counts were recorded for this clonotype. The J gene is TRBJ2-7, the V gene TRBV6-1; 8 nucleotides align to TRBD2. The CDR3 consists of 16 residues. V lost 6 bases and J lost 0; bases outside the gene matches: 10. The germline V gene has CDR1 MNHNS and CDR2 SASEGT. The CDR3 DNA sequence: TGTGCCAGCAGATGGACACTAGCGGTTAGCTCCTACGAGCAGTACTTC. Amino acids: CASRWTLAVSSYEQYF.

At least ten counts were recorded for this clonotype. The chain employs TRBV20-1 and TRBJ1-5; D is unresolved. CDR1 is DFQATT and CDR2 is SNEGSKA in the germline V gene (reference sequence). The CDR3 consists of 11 residues. Between the trimmed V and J ends, which lost 2 bases and 7 bases, there was a span of 6 bases. The CDR3 spells CSARSEQPQHF. The DNA of the CDR3 is TGCAGTGCTAGATCAGAACAGCCCCAGCATTTT.

This clonotype was detected ten times or more. This chain links TRBV7-2 with TRBJ1-6; D uncertain. The V gene's germline CDR1 is SGHTA and CDR2 FQGNSA. The V end lost 1 base, the J end lost 5 bases, and 6 bases lay between the germline ends. CDR3 length equals 14 residues. The DNA of the CDR3 is TGTGCCAGCAGCTTAGACAGTAATAATTCACCCCTCCACTTT. It specifies CASSLDSNNSPLHF.

This clonotype was seen many times. The chain links TRBV7-2 to TRBJ2-7; D might be TRBD2 (6 bases). V was shortened by 4 bases and J by 6 bases, with 16 bases between the two germline ends. The germline V gene has CDR1 SGHTA and CDR2 FQGNSA. The CDR3 spans 14 residues. The CDR3 DNA reads as TGTGCCAGCAGCTCAGGCGGGGCCTCGGGCGAGCAGTACTTC. Translated: CASSSGGASGEQYF. The full variable domain, completed using reference TRBV7-2 and TRBJ2-7, is GAGVSQSPSNKVTEKGKDVELRCDPISGHTALYWYRQSLGQGLEFLIYFQGNSAPDKSGLPSDRFSAERTGGSVSTLTIQRTQQEDSAVYLCASSSGGASGEQYFGPGTRLTVT.

This chain joins TRBV10-3 and TRBJ1-1; maybe TRBD1 (5 bases). The CDR3 length is 15 residues. Germline assignment: CDR1 ENHRY and CDR2 SYGVKD. The germline V and J ends were trimmed by 10 bases and 0 bases, with 18 bases remaining between them. CDR3 bases: TGTGCCAGCGGGGGGTTTGGGGCTGTGAACACTGAAGCTTTCTTT. Amino acids: CASGGFGAVNTEAFF.

This clonotype appeared many times. The gene calls are TRBV4-2 and TRBJ1-2; 7 positions match TRBD1. The germline V gene encodes CDR1 LGHNA and CDR2 YNFKEQ. CDR3 length: 16 amino acids. Trimming cost V 3 bases and J 2 bases; bases outside gene matches: 9. CDR3 region: CASSQDSGTANYGYTF. The CDR3 DNA reads TGTGCCAGCAGCCAGGACTCCGGGACAGCAAACTATGGCTACACCTTC.

This clonotype was detected many times. The chain is built from TRBV7-2 and TRBJ2-1; D could derive from TRBD1 or TRBD2 (5 bases each). V lost 5 bases and J 10 bases, leaving 18 bases between the germline ends. There are 14 residues in the CDR3. CDR1 and CDR2 from the germline V gene are SGHTA and FQGNSA. In DNA form, the CDR3 reads TGTGCCAGCAGCCATAGGGGACCTGGCGGGGAGCAGTTCTTC. This encodes CASSHRGPGGEQFF.

A word on this clonotype: The junction and the germline gene differ at one end; a read error may be behind it. CDR3 nucleotides: TGTGCCAGCAGACAGCTAATGAACACTGAAGCTGTCTTT. This codes for CASRQLMNTEAVF. The chain combines TRBV3-1 with TRBJ1-1, with D hard to call. The CDR3 totals 13 residues. CDR1 and CDR2 from the germline V gene are LGHDT and YNNKEL (reference sequence).

This clonotype occurred many times. The V gene is TRBV3-1, the J gene TRBJ1-6; D is undetermined. Trimming took 4 bases from V and 6 from J, leaving 13 bases between them. CDR1 is LGHDT, CDR2 YNNKEL, per germline (reference sequence). There are 15 residues in the CDR3. The CDR3 nucleotides are TGTGCCAGCAGCCCCTTGGCGGTTGGTAATTCACCCCTCCACTTT. Its protein is CASSPLAVGNSPLHF.